A single sample is the source of the 18 T cell receptor beta chains below, sequenced in a study of identical twins. TCRdb re-derived calls from the 5' RACE reads in MiXCR, one entry per CDR3 protein. Of hundreds of thousands of distinct CDR3 sequences listed, about 12% are singletons. These data also formed part of another study, on yellow fever vaccine responses in identical twins.

Source material: PBMCs. These receptors originate from a woman aged 18 to 35 in good health.

This clonotype has more than one count but fewer than ten. This chain uses TRBV20-1 with TRBJ1-5; weak D call: TRBD1 (5 bases). The CDR3 runs to 11 residues. Per the germline V gene, CDR1 is DFQATT and CDR2 is SNEGSKA (reference sequence). V was cut by 5 bases and J by 15 bases, with 17 bases left in between. CDR3 nucleotides: TGCAGTGCTGGAGTCTATGGGGGATGGCATTTT. Encoded protein: CSAGVYGGWHF.

This chain joins TRBV29-1 and TRBJ1-2; no clear D gene. The CDR3 runs 10 residues. The germline CDR1 and CDR2 sequences are SQVTM and ANQGSEA. V was clipped by 4 bases and J by 6 bases, with 6 bases between them. CDR3: CSVGQDGYTF. The CDR3 region has the DNA TGCAGCGTTGGGCAGGATGGCTACACCTTC.

CDR3 residues: CASSNTANTEAFF. CDR3 DNA: TGTGCCAGCAGCAACACAGCGAACACTGAAGCTTTCTTT. The chain is built from TRBV2 and TRBJ1-1; D uncertain. The CDR3 is made up of 13 amino acids. Looked up from germline, CDR1 is SNHLY and CDR2 is FYNNEI. V lost 6 bases and J 1 base, leaving 9 bases between the germline ends.

The V call is TRBV3-1, the J call TRBJ2-2; maybe TRBD1 (5 bases). Trimming shortened V by 2 bases and J by 6 bases, and 16 bases separated the two germline ends. The V gene's germline CDR1 is LGHDT and CDR2 YNNKEL (reference sequence). The CDR3 runs to 16 residues. CDR3 in amino acids: CASSQRQFRSAGELFF. The CDR3 region has the DNA TGTGCCAGCAGCCAACGACAGTTTAGGAGCGCCGGGGAGCTGTTTTTT.

V is TRBV19 and J is TRBJ2-1; 14 nucleotides align to TRBD2. Germline V gives CDR1 LNHDA, CDR2 SQIVND (reference sequence). The ends lost 4 bases at V and 6 bases at J; junction bases unmatched: 8. This CDR3 comprises 17 residues. CDR3: CASSNALGTSGSNEQFF. DNA of the CDR3: TGTGCCAGTAGTAATGCCTTAGGGACTAGCGGGAGCAATGAGCAGTTCTTC.

This sequence joins TRBV7-8 and TRBJ1-5; D call uncertain. Germline CDR1 and CDR2: SGHVS and FQNEAQ. The V and J ends lost 1 base and 16 bases respectively, with 14 bases between them. There are 12 residues in the CDR3. This chain's CDR3 is CASSLDTTFHHF. Here the CDR3 DNA reads TGTGCCAGCAGCTTAGATACGACCTTTCACCATTTT. Full variable domain (rest looked up from reference TRBV7-8 and TRBJ1-5): GAGVSQSPRYKVAKRGQDVALRCDPISGHVSLFWYQQALGQGPEFLTYFQNEAQLDKSGLPSDRFFAERPEGSVSTLKIQRTQQEDSAVYLCASSLDTTFHHFGDGTRLSIL.

V usage is TRBV12-3 or TRBV12-4 and J usage is TRBJ1-4; D not resolved. This CDR3 spans 12 amino acids. V lost 5 bases, J lost 7 bases, and 8 bases lay in between. The CDR3 DNA follows: TGTGCCAGCAGTCCATCCCTTGAAAAACTGTTTTTT. It specifies CASSPSLEKLFF.

This chain joins TRBV28 and TRBJ2-1; D gene unclear. Germline V gene sequence: CDR1 MDHEN, CDR2 SYDVKM. The V gene lost 3 bases and the J gene lost 9 bases, with 15 bases spanning the gap. The CDR3 covers 14 residues. CDR3 sequence reads: CASSLGLHLGEQFF. CDR3 DNA sequence: TGTGCCAGCAGTTTGGGGTTACATCTGGGTGAGCAGTTCTTC. The variable domain in full, completed from reference TRBV28 and TRBJ2-1, reads DVKVTQSSRYLVKRTGEKVFLECVQDMDHENMFWYRQDPGLGLRLIYFSYDVKMKEKGDIPEGYSVSREKKERFSLILESASTNQTSMYLCASSLGLHLGEQFFGPGTRLTVL.

Only a few counts were recorded for this clonotype. Here the CDR3 reads CATSDPGTGVGYEQYV. CDR3 DNA sequence: TGTGCCACCAGTGACCCTGGGACAGGGGTCGGATACGAGCAGTACGTC. V usage is TRBV24-1 and J usage is TRBJ2-7; the match to TRBD1 covers 10 bases. CDR1 is KGHDR and CDR2 is SFDVKD in the germline V gene. Trimming took 4 bases from V and 4 from J; bases not matched to a gene: 9. CDR3 length equals 16 residues.

The table lists this clonotype with many counts. The genes are TRBV4-1 and TRBJ1-1; D gene uncertain. The CDR3 runs 16 residues. Trimming took 3 bases from V and 0 from J, leaving 14 bases between them. Germline CDR1 is MGHRA and CDR2 is YSYEKL. In DNA, the CDR3 is TGCGCCAGCAGCCACTCCGGCGGGCGGATGAACACTGAAGCTTTCTTT. Translated, it gives CASSHSGGRMNTEAFF.

This clonotype showed up just a few times. The rearrangement joins TRBV11-3 to TRBJ2-7; no definite D call. Deletions cut 5 bases from V and 0 bases from J, with 5 bases between. The CDR3 length is 12 residues. Germline CDR1 and CDR2: SGHNT and YENEEA. DNA for the CDR3: TGTGCCAGCAGCCGAACCTCCTACGAGCAGTACTTC. This translates into CASSRTSYEQYF.

The gene calls are TRBV28 and TRBJ2-2, with TRBD1 identical over 8 bases. The CDR3 runs 16 residues. Germline values: CDR1 MDHEN, CDR2 SYDVKM. J gave up 3 bases and V 6 bases, and 9 bases lay outside the gene matches. CDR3 sequence reads: CASSDPTGGDTGELFF. Here the CDR3 DNA reads TGTGCCAGCAGCGACCCCACAGGGGGAGACACCGGGGAGCTGTTTTTT.

The rearrangement links TRBV4-1 to TRBJ2-1; possible D gene TRBD2, 6 bases. The germline V gene has CDR1 MGHRA and CDR2 YSYEKL. CDR3 length equals 15 residues. V lost 1 base and J lost 9, with 16 bases in between. The CDR3 is CASSQGLVAGSEQFF. The CDR3 DNA reads as TGCGCCAGCAGCCAAGGGTTGGTGGCGGGAAGTGAGCAGTTCTTC.

This clonotype has just a few counts. The V call is TRBV6-2 or TRBV6-3, the J call TRBJ2-2, with D tentatively TRBD2 (6 bases). V was trimmed by 7 bases and J by 4 bases, leaving 13 bases between them. The CDR3 has 14 amino acids. In germline, CDR1 is MNHEY, CDR2 SVGEGT. The chain's CDR3 is CASTQGLFTGELFF. The CDR3 region has the DNA TGTGCCAGCACTCAGGGACTTTTCACCGGGGAGCTGTTTTTT.

The rearrangement uses TRBV2 and TRBJ1-1, with D unclear. Trimming cost V 6 bases and J 8 bases, with 13 bases left between them. Germline V gene sequence: CDR1 SNHLY, CDR2 FYNNEI. The CDR3 totals 12 residues. The CDR3 DNA follows: TGTGCCAGCAGCCCCGGTGGGGAAGAAGCTTTCTTT. Amino acids: CASSPGGEEAFF.

This chain uses TRBV29-1 with TRBJ1-3; tentative D call: TRBD1 (5 bases). This CDR3 region has 11 residues. Trimming removed 6 bases at V and 9 bases at J, with 12 bases between. Germline CDR1 and CDR2: SQVTM and ANQGSEA. CDR3 region: CSVQGSGTIYF. The CDR3 nucleotides read TGCAGCGTCCAGGGTAGCGGCACCATATATTTT.

In this sample, this clonotype turned up a few times. The chain combines TRBV20-1 with TRBJ1-2; D is undetermined. Between the trimmed V and J ends, which lost 3 bases and 5 bases, there was a span of 7 bases. The CDR3 covers 11 residues. The V gene's germline CDR1 is DFQATT and CDR2 SNEGSKA (reference sequence). CDR3 region: CSASLLYGYTF. The CDR3 nucleotides are TGCAGTGCTAGTTTACTGTATGGCTACACCTTC.

This clonotype was counted a few times. The rearrangement joins TRBV5-1 to TRBJ1-5; tentative D call: TRBD1 (6 bases). V gave up 2 bases and J gave up 1 base, with 13 bases separating them. CDR3 length: 16 residues. CDR1 SGHRS and CDR2 YFSETQ come from the germline V gene. The CDR3 loop reads CASSLTGSGSNQPQHF. In DNA, the CDR3 is TGCGCCAGCAGCTTAACAGGGAGTGGGAGCAATCAGCCCCAGCATTTT. Drawing the rest from reference TRBV5-1 and TRBJ1-5, the complete variable domain is KAGVTQTPRYLIKTRGQQVTLSCSPISGHRSVSWYQQTPGQGLQFLFEYFSETQRNKGNFPGRFSGRQFSNSRSEMNVSTLELGDSALYLCASSLTGSGSNQPQHFGDGTRLSIL.